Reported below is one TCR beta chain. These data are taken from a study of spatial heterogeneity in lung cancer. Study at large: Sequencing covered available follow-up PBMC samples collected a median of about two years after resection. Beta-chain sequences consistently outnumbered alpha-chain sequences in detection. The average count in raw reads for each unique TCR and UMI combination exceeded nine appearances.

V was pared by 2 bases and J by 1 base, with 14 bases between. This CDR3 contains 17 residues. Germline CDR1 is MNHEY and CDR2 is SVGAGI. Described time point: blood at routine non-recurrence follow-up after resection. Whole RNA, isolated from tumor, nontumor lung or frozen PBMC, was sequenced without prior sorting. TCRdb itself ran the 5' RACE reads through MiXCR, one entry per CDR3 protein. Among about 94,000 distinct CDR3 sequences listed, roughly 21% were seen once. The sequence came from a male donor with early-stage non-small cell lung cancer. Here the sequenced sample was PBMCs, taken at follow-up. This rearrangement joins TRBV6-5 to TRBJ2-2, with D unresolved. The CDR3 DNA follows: TGTGCCAGCAGTTACAACCACCTCCAGTGGAACACCGGGGAGCTGTTTTTT. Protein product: CASSYNHLQWNTGELFF.